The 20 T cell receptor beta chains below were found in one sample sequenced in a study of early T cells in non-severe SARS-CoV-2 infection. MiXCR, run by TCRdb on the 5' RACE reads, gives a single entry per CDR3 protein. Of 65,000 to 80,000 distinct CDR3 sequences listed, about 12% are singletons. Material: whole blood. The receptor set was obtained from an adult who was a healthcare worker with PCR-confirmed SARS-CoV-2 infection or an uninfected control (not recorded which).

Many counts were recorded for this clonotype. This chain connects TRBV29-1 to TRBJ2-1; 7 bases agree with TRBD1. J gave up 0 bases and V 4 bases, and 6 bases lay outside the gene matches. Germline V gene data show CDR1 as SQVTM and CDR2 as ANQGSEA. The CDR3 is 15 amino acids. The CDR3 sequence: CSVGKGASSYNEQFF. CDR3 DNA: TGCAGCGTTGGAAAGGGGGCGAGCTCCTACAATGAGCAGTTCTTC.

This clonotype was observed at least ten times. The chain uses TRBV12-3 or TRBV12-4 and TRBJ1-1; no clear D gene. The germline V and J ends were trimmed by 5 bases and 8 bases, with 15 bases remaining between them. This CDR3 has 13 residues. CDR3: CASSPLEGLEAFF. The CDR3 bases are TGTGCCAGCAGTCCCCTCGAAGGTTTGGAAGCTTTCTTT.

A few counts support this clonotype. The CDR3 DNA reads as TGTGCCAGCACCCGGACTTCAGTGGGCAATGAGCAGTTCTTC. This sequence encodes CASTRTSVGNEQFF. The rearrangement uses TRBV28 and TRBJ2-1, with a weak D call TRBD2 (5 bases). The CDR3 contains 14 residues. Trimming took 7 bases from V and 6 from J, leaving 16 bases between them. Per the germline V gene, CDR1 is MDHEN and CDR2 is SYDVKM.

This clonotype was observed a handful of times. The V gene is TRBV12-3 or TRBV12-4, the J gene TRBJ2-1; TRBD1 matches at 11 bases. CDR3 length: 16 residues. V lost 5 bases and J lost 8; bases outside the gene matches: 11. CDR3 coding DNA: TGTGCCAGCAGTCACGGACAGGGGGCGGATTCTCATGAGCAGTTCTTC. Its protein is CASSHGQGADSHEQFF.

The CDR3 loop is CASSLNIRTEAFF. CDR3 DNA: TGCGCCAGCAGCTTGAACATCCGCACTGAAGCTTTCTTT. The V and J genes are TRBV5-1 and TRBJ1-1; D is undetermined. This CDR3 contains 13 residues. Germline V gives CDR1 SGHRS, CDR2 YFSETQ. V lost 1 base and J lost 4, with 8 bases in between.

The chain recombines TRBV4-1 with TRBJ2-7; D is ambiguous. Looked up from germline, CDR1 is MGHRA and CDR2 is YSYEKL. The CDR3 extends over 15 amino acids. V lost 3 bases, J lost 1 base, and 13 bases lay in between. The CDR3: CASSQMRASSYEQYF. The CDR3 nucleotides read TGCGCCAGCAGCCAGATGCGAGCTAGTTCCTACGAGCAGTACTTC.

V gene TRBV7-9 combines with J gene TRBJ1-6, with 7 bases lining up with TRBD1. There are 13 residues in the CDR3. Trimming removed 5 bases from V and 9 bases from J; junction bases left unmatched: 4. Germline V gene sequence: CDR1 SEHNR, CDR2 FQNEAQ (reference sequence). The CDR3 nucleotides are TGTGCCAGCAGCCGGGACAGTGGTTCACCCCTCCACTTT. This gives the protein CASSRDSGSPLHF.

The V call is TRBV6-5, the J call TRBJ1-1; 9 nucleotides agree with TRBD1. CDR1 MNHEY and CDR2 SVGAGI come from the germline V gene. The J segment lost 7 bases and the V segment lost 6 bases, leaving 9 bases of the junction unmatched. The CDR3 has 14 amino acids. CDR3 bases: TGTGCCAGCAGCCCCAGGGACAGGGAAAGTGAAGCTTTCTTT. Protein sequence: CASSPRDRESEAFF.

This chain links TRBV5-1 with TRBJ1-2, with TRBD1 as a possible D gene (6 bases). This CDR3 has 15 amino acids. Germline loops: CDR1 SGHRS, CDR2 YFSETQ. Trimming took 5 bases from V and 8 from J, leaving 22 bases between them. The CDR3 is CASRPNPRAGEGYTF. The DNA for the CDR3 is TGCGCCAGCAGACCAAACCCGCGGGCAGGGGAAGGCTACACCTTC.

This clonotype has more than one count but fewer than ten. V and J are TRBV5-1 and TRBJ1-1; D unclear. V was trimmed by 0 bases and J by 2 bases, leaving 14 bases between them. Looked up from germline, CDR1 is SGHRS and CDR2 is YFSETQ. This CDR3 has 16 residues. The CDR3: CASSLGRQNFNTEAFF. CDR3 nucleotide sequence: TGCGCCAGCAGCTTGGGACGGCAGAATTTTAACACTGAAGCTTTCTTT.

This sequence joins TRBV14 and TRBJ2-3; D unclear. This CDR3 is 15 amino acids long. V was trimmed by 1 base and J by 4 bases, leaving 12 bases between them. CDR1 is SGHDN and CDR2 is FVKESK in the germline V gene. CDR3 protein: CASSQGPGRADTQYF. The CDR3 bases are TGTGCCAGCAGCCAAGGACCCGGGCGTGCAGATACGCAGTATTTT. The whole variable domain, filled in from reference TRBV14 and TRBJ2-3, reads EAGVTQFPSHSVIEKGQTVTLRCDPISGHDNLYWYRRVMGKEIKFLLHFVKESKQDESGMPNNRFLAERTGGTYSTLKVQPAELEDSGVYFCASSQGPGRADTQYFGPGTRLTVL.

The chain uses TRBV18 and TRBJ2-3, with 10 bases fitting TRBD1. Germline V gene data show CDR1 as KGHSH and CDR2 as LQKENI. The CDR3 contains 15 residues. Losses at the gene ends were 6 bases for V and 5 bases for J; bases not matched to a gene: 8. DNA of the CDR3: TGTGCCAGCTCCTCGACAGGGGGCGCCGAAGATACGCAGTATTTT. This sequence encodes CASSSTGGAEDTQYF.

The CDR3 coding sequence is TGTGCCAGCAGCTTAGGAGGGGGACCGACAGGGTCCAGGCTAGAAGCTTTCTTT. Its translation: CASSLGGGPTGSRLEAFF. V is TRBV7-9 and J is TRBJ1-1; 7 nucleotides line up with TRBD1. Germline-derived CDR1 and CDR2 are SEHNR and FQNEAQ (reference sequence). This CDR3 contains 18 residues. J gave up 8 bases and V 1 base, and 19 bases lay outside the gene matches.

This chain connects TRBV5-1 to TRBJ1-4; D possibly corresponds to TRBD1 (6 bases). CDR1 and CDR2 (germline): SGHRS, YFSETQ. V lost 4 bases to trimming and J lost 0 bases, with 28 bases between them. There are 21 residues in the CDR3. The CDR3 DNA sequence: TGCGCCAGCAGCCCTTGGGGAGGTGTTGGTACAGGGCGAGCAACTAATGAAAAACTGTTTTTT. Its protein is CASSPWGGVGTGRATNEKLFF.

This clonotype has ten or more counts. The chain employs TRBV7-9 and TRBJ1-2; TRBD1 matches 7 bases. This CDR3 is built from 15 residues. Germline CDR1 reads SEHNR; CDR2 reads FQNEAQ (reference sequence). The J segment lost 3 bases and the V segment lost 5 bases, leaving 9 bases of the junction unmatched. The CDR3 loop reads CASSTAGQAYYGYTF. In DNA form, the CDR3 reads TGTGCCAGCAGCACAGCCGGACAGGCATACTATGGCTACACCTTC. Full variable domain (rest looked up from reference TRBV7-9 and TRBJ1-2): DTGVSQNPRHKITKRGQNVTFRCDPISEHNRLYWYRQTLGQGPEFLTYFQNEAQLEKSRLLSDRFSAERPKGSFSTLEIQRTEQGDSAMYLCASSTAGQAYYGYTFGSGTRLTVV.

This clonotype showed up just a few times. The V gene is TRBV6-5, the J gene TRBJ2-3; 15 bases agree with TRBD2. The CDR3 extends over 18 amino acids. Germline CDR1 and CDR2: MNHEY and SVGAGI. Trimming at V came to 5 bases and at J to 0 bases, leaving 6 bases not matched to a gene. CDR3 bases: TGTGCCAGCAGTGGCGGACTAGCGGGGGGGCCGAGCACAGATACGCAGTATTTT. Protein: CASSGGLAGGPSTDTQYF.

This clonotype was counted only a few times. The DNA of the CDR3 is TGTGCCTGGAGTGCTCGGGGCCACAAGGAGACCCAGTACTTC. Its translation is CAWSARGHKETQYF. The gene calls are TRBV30 and TRBJ2-5, with D perhaps assigned TRBD1 or TRBD2 (5 bases each). This CDR3 has 14 residues. CDR1 and CDR2 from the germline V gene are GTSNPN and SVGIG (reference sequence). Trimming shortened V by 1 base and J by 5 bases, and 14 bases separated the two germline ends.

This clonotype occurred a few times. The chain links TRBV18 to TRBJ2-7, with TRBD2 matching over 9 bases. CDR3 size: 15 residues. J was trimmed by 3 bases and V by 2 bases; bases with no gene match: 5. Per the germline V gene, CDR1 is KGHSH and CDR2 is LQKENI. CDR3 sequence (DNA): TGTGCCAGCTCACCAGCGGGGGGGTCTCTCTACGAGCAGTACTTC. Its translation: CASSPAGGSLYEQYF.

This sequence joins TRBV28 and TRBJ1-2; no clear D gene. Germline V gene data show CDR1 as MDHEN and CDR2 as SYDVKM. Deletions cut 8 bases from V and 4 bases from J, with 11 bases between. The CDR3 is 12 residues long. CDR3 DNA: TGTGCCAGCGGCTACTCAGGCTATGGCTACACCTTC. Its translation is CASGYSGYGYTF.

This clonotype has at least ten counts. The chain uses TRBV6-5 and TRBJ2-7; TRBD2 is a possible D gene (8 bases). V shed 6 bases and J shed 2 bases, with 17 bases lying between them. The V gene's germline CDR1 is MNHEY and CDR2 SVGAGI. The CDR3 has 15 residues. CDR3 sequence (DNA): TGTGCCAGCAGACTAGCGGCAGGGGGTACCTACGAGCAGTACTTC. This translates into CASRLAAGGTYEQYF.